This T cell receptor (beta chain) was profiled in a study of T-cell memory formation after mild COVID-19 (dated by TCRdb to the early 2020s). About the full investigation: TCR sequence clusters from the two donors were found to be largely donor specific. The cohort comprised two young, previously healthy adult volunteers, one female and one male. Longitudinal TCRalpha and TCRbeta repertoire sequencing tracked T-cell clones expanding and contracting after mild COVID-19 in two donors. Overall results and qualifications from the work: Only a couple of mild cases were covered by the study, and larger cohorts that include severe cases with pre-infection samples were considered necessary. Contracting CD4+ clones were located mainly in the CM and EM memory subsets, whereas CD8+ clones were found to be enriched in EMRA. Whether the second-wave clones peaking on day 37 were SARS-CoV-2 specific was not confirmed. Clones contracting from day 15 to 85 had balanced CD4/CD8 phenotypes, while a second wave expanding from day 15 to 37 was biased towards CD4+. The detection of some responding clones in pre-infection memory suggests that pre-existing cross-reactive memory T cells joined the SARS-CoV-2 response.

The CDR3 runs 16 residues from the cysteine to the phenylalanine. The only DNA kept is the CDR3, 48 bases in frame from the first base. Relative to germline, V is 1 base shorter and J is 6 bases shorter, with 18 bases between their ends. The germline V gene yields MGHRA for CDR1 and YSYEKL for CDR2. About this clonotype: Which antigen it targets is not known. Per-base quality was not reported, and no clone a single base away is much larger than it.

PBMCs were isolated by Ficoll-Paque density gradient centrifugation. Sequenced on an Illumina NovaSeq 6000. Using 5'RACE with constant-segment primers, TCRalpha and TCRbeta cDNA libraries were constructed, with sample barcodes and unique molecular identifiers added in the process. Trizol reagent was used to extract RNA from every sample. Amplification of the libraries took two PCR steps, and the second step added a second sample barcode plus Illumina TruSeq adapters. The libraries were sequenced on an Illumina NovaSeq using 2 x 150 bp paired-end reads. Per the source publication's procedure: The reads were demultiplexed and collapsed into UMI-guided consensus sequences using migec v1.2.7. With mixcr v2.1.11, UMI consensuses were aligned to TRA and TRB V and J templates and assembled into clonotypes. Clonotypes were classified as expanded or contracted when called significant by both edgeR and NoisET, with noise models trained on biological replicates. edgeR calls used a false discovery rate-adjusted p below 0.01 and a log2 fold-change threshold of 1. As an exploratory analysis of dynamics, max-normalized trajectories of the 1000 most abundant clonotypes were examined by PCA with hierarchical clustering. Separately sequenced CD4+ and CD8+ repertoires were used to assign the CD4 or CD8 phenotype of responding clones. TCRdb applied fastp at Q25 and MiXCR to the public reads, then kept only in-frame beta chains. Here each entry gathers all rows of one CDR3 protein and keeps the most common genes and DNA. The V and J calls here are based on TCRdb, not the publication. For this sample the table gives approximately 500,000 distinct CDR3 sequences, of which roughly 25% were detected only once. The ten top clones hold around 12% of the sample.

The chain employs TRBV4-1 and TRBJ1-2, with the D segment identity uncertain. The receptor's source is an adult woman who had mild COVID-19 (a few samples of this study predate the infection). The sample titles of this study are shuffled in the database, so cell type and time point are left out; the donor was told from shared clones. The source material was PBMCs or a T cell subset sorted from them (not recorded which). The bases are TGCGCCAGCAGCCAAGGAGTAATGCTATTGCAGGATGGCTACACCTTC. This gives the protein CASSQGVMLLQDGYTF.